This T cell receptor beta chain emerged from a study of blood T cells in healthy people across ages. General study points: Age showed a roughly linear inverse relationship with TCR beta diversity per million T cells. Strongly correlated with naive T cell percentage was TCR beta diversity.

With a J-beta primer mix and a sample-barcoded 5' primer, a second PCR ran roughly 6 to 11 cycles. TCRdb ran MiXCR on the 5' RACE reads and lists one entry per CDR3 protein. The repertoire holds over 600,000 distinct CDR3 sequences, 35% to 60% seen once, with around 18% in the top ten. The CDR3 has 13 amino acids. Trimming took off 1 base at V and 2 bases at J, with 9 bases between the two ends. The germline gives CDR1 DFQATT, CDR2 SNEGSKA (reference sequence). Comment on this clonotype: Its antigen is undetermined.

The sequence derives from a man older than 75 in good health. Sequenced: blood. The rearrangement uses TRBV20-1 and TRBJ2-7; no clear D. The CDR3 DNA reads as TGCAGTGCTAGAGGACCGACCCCCTACGAGCAGTACTTC. The encoded protein is CSARGPTPYEQYF.